This T cell receptor (beta chain) was documented in a study of blood T cell repertoires in COVID-19. The method was immunoSEQ multiplex PCR; TCRdb's version includes in-frame clones alone and lacks a portion of them. Seen here are 250,000 or so clones, 70% to 90% observed once, and the top ten hold about 4%. The CDR3 totals 14 residues. Germline V gene sequence: CDR1 MNHNS, CDR2 SASEGT. The germline V and J ends were trimmed by 3 bases and 8 bases, with 14 bases remaining between them. This chain uses TRBV6-1 with TRBJ2-1; perhaps TRBD2 as D (5 bases). Sequencing was done on a sample of peripheral blood. This sequence originates from a man aged 45-65 years with acute or convalescent COVID-19. CDR3 loop: CASSDRRDWDEQFF. CDR3 bases: TGTGCCAGCAGTGATAGACGGGATTGGGATGAGCAGTTCTTC.